These 19 T cell receptor beta chains came from one sample sequenced in a study of blood T cell repertoires in COVID-19. The assay was immunoSEQ multiplex PCR, and TCRdb's table has in-frame clones only and misses some. The table includes 200,000 to 250,000 clones, 75% to 95% detected once. Material for sequencing was PBMCs or T cells enriched from blood (not recorded which). The receptors come from a woman aged 18-30 years who had recovered from COVID-19.

The chain couples TRBV6-5 to TRBJ2-7; D remains ambiguous. V lost 8 bases to trimming and J lost 4 bases, with 18 bases between them. The germline V gene has CDR1 MNHEY and CDR2 SVGAGI. This CDR3 is 14 amino acids long. CDR3 protein: CASVNAPFSYEQYF. The CDR3 region has the DNA TGTGCCAGCGTGAATGCCCCTTTCAGTTACGAGCAGTACTTC.

The V gene is TRBV2, the J gene TRBJ1-2, with 7 positions matching TRBD1. Trimming took 5 bases from V and 4 from J; bases not matched to a gene: 13. This CDR3 contains 16 residues. CDR1 is SNHLY and CDR2 is FYNNEI in the germline V gene. The CDR3 sequence: CASSITGVRRSYGYTF. For the CDR3, the DNA is TGTGCCAGCAGTATAACAGGGGTGCGTAGGAGCTATGGCTACACCTTC.

This chain connects TRBV6-1 to TRBJ2-7; the D gene is possibly TRBD1 (7 bases). Trimming pared 2 bases from V and 2 bases from J, leaving 10 bases between. Germline values: CDR1 MNHNS, CDR2 SASEGT. CDR3 length: 14 residues. The CDR3 sequence: CASSEFRGAYEQYF. CDR3 nucleotide sequence: TGTGCCAGCAGTGAATTCAGGGGGGCCTACGAGCAGTACTTC.

The chain has TRBV20-1 and TRBJ1-1; D ambiguous. In germline, CDR1 is DFQATT, CDR2 SNEGSKA (reference sequence). The length of the CDR3 is 15 residues. V was pared by 3 bases and J by 5 bases, with 19 bases between. The CDR3, as DNA: TGCAGTGCTAGTCTAGCCAGGATCTTACAAACTGAAGCTTTCTTT. Translating gives CSASLARILQTEAFF.

V and J are TRBV29-1 and TRBJ1-1; 7 bases agree with TRBD1. CDR3 length: 14 residues. Per the germline V gene, CDR1 is SQVTM and CDR2 is ANQGSEA. J was trimmed by 6 bases and V by 4 bases; bases with no gene match: 11. The CDR3 here is CSVAGFSGGAEAFF. The CDR3 region has the DNA TGCAGCGTTGCCGGATTCTCAGGGGGAGCTGAAGCTTTCTTT.

The V gene is TRBV7-8, the J gene TRBJ1-5; a weak D match, TRBD1 (6 bases). With 1 base removed from V and 7 bases from J, the gap between germline ends came to 14 bases. Per the germline V gene, CDR1 is SGHVS and CDR2 is FQNEAQ. This CDR3 has 15 amino acids. CDR3 coding DNA: TGTGCCAGCAGCTTAGAGGGGGGGGTGTGGCAGCCCCAGCATTTT. Translation: CASSLEGGVWQPQHF.

The chain carries TRBV10-3 and TRBJ2-3; D gene unclear. CDR1 ENHRY and CDR2 SYGVKD come from the germline V gene. V shed 2 bases and J shed 6 bases, with 6 bases lying between them. The CDR3 contains 12 residues. In DNA form, the CDR3 reads TGTGCCATCAGTGAGGGCCACGATACGCAGTATTTT. It is translated as CAISEGHDTQYF.

The chain carries TRBV10-2 and TRBJ2-3; tentative D call: TRBD1 (5 bases). The germline gives CDR1 WSHSY, CDR2 SAAADI. This CDR3 comprises 15 residues. Trimming took off 3 bases at V and 0 bases at J, with 10 bases between the two ends. DNA of the CDR3: TGCGCCAGCAGTGAACAGGAAGGTAGCACAGATACGCAGTATTTT. It encodes CASSEQEGSTDTQYF.

The chain recombines TRBV6-4 with TRBJ2-3; maybe TRBD2 (6 bases). Germline loops: CDR1 MRHNA, CDR2 SNTAGT. This CDR3 is 14 amino acids long. V lost 1 base and J 7 bases, leaving 12 bases between the germline ends. Here the CDR3 reads CASSDWREPYTQYF. CDR3 DNA sequence: TGTGCCAGCAGTGACTGGCGGGAACCCTATACGCAGTATTTT.

The chain uses TRBV9 and TRBJ2-1; 7 bases line up with TRBD2. The germline gives CDR1 SGDLS, CDR2 YYNGEE. V trimming: 0 bases; J trimming: 5 bases; junction bases outside the gene matches: 5. The CDR3 runs 15 residues. CDR3 amino acids: CASSVETSRNNEQFF. The DNA of the CDR3 is TGTGCCAGCAGCGTAGAGACTAGCAGGAACAATGAGCAGTTCTTC.

The chain has TRBV6-5 and TRBJ1-5; 10 nucleotides line up with TRBD1. The V gene end was trimmed by 6 bases and the J gene end by 6 bases; junction bases not matched to a gene: 8. Germline values: CDR1 MNHEY, CDR2 SVGAGI. The CDR3 is 15 residues long. The CDR3: CASSRGQGEGQPQHF. The CDR3 DNA reads as TGTGCCAGCAGCCGCGGACAGGGGGAGGGTCAGCCCCAGCATTTT.

The chain couples TRBV5-4 to TRBJ1-1; tentative D call: TRBD1 (6 bases). Per germline, CDR1 SGHNT and CDR2 YYREEE (reference sequence). The germline V and J ends were trimmed by 3 bases and 5 bases, with 17 bases remaining between them. This CDR3 has 15 residues. CDR3 coding DNA: TGTGCCAGCAGCTCGCCTCAGGGGATAGGGACTGAAGCTTTCTTT. The encoded protein is CASSSPQGIGTEAFF.

The rearrangement uses TRBV4-3 and TRBJ1-2, with D possibly TRBD1 on 6 matching bases. This CDR3 contains 16 residues. From germline, CDR1 is LGHNA and CDR2 YSLEER. V lost 2 bases to trimming and J lost 4 bases, with 17 bases between them. CDR3 in DNA: TGCGCCAGCAGCCAACGTACCGGCGGGGGCGGCTATGGCTACACCTTC. It yields the protein CASSQRTGGGGYGYTF.

The chain recombines TRBV9 with TRBJ2-3; 9 nucleotides line up with TRBD2. Germline V lookup: CDR1 SGDLS, CDR2 YYNGEE. The V gene end was trimmed by 7 bases and the J gene end by 1 base; junction bases not matched to a gene: 4. The length of the CDR3 is 14 residues. CDR3 nucleotides: TGTGCCAGCTCCCGACTAGCGGGCACAGATACGCAGTATTTT. Residues: CASSRLAGTDTQYF.

The chain uses TRBV11-3 and TRBJ1-1, with D hard to call. Germline CDR1 is SGHNT and CDR2 is YENEEA. The CDR3 has 12 amino acids. Trimming left V 4 bases short and J 1 base short, with 4 bases between. This CDR3 is CASSSGNTEAFF. The CDR3 region has the DNA TGTGCCAGCAGCTCAGGGAACACTGAAGCTTTCTTT.

This chain connects TRBV12-3 or TRBV12-4 to TRBJ2-5; D is uncertain. V was trimmed by 7 bases and J by 1 base, leaving 7 bases between them. The CDR3 is 12 residues long. CDR3 loop: CASKAVQETQYF. In DNA form, the CDR3 reads TGTGCCAGCAAGGCGGTCCAAGAGACCCAGTACTTC.

This chain links TRBV14 with TRBJ1-1; D is unclear. The ends were cut back, 0 bases at V and 1 base at J, with 15 bases in the middle. Germline loops: CDR1 SGHDN, CDR2 FVKESK. The CDR3 sequence is 17 residues long. The CDR3 DNA reads as TGTGCCAGCAGCCAAGAGGCCTCTCAGCGGACGAACACTGAAGCTTTCTTT. Translating gives CASSQEASQRTNTEAFF.

The chain employs TRBV4-1 and TRBJ2-5, with 9 bases that match TRBD2. V lost 2 bases to trimming and J lost 4 bases; unmatched junction nucleotides: 14. Per germline, CDR1 MGHRA and CDR2 YSYEKL. The CDR3 has 18 residues. CDR3 coding DNA: TGCGCCAGCAGCCAATTAAAGAGGCGGGAGGGCCTCGGAGAGACCCAGTACTTC. This sequence encodes CASSQLKRREGLGETQYF.

CDR3 amino acids: CASTQGTLSTDTQYF. The CDR3 DNA reads as TGTGCCAGCACCCAGGGGACACTATCCACAGATACGCAGTATTTT. V and J are TRBV7-9 and TRBJ2-3; perhaps TRBD1 as D (6 bases). Germline assignment: CDR1 SEHNR and CDR2 FQNEAQ (reference sequence). The V and J ends lost 7 bases and 2 bases respectively, with 16 bases between them. CDR3 length: 15 residues.